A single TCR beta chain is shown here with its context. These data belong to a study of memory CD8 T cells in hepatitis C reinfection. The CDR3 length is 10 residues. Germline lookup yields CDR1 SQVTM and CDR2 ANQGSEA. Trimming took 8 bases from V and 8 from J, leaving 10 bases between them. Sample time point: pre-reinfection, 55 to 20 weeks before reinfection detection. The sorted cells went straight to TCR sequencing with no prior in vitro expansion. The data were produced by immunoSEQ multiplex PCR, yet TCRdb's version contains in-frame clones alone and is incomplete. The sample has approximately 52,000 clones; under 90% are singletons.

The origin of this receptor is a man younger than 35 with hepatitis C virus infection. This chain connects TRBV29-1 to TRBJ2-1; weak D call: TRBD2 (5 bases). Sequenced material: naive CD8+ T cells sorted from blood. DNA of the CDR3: TGCAGCTCCTTGCGGGATGAGCAGTTCTTC. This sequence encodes CSSLRDEQFF.